The 7 T cell receptor beta chains below all came from one sample that was sequenced in a study of cytotoxic CD8 clonotypes in ibrutinib-treated CLL. Sequencing used immunoSEQ multiplex PCR; TCRdb keeps in-frame clones, though not all of them. The data contain more than 200,000 clones, around 75% of them seen just once; the ten biggest clones take up more than 4.5%. The starting material was PBMCs, obtained after 12 months of ibrutinib treatment. Receptor source: a human donor with chronic lymphocytic leukemia.

This clone has more than one count but fewer than ten. The chain joins TRBV6-5 to TRBJ1-5; D remains unclear. Germline V gives CDR1 MNHEY, CDR2 SVGAGI. The CDR3 has 15 residues. V lost 5 bases and J 0 bases, leaving 11 bases between the germline ends. The CDR3: CASSPRRTSNQPQHF. The CDR3 DNA reads as TGTGCCAGCAGTCCAAGACGTACTAGCAATCAGCCCCAGCATTTT.

The CDR3 nucleotides read TGTGCCTGGAGTCAATCAGAGAACACTGAAGCTTTCTTT. Translated, it gives CAWSQSENTEAFF. This chain uses TRBV30 with TRBJ1-1; D call uncertain. Trimming shortened V by 2 bases and J by 1 base, and 8 bases separated the two germline ends. CDR3 length: 13 amino acids. Germline V lookup: CDR1 GTSNPN, CDR2 SVGIG (reference sequence).

This chain links TRBV7-6 with TRBJ2-7; D possibly uses TRBD1 or TRBD2 (5 bases each). The V and J ends lost 5 bases and 2 bases respectively, with 16 bases between them. CDR1 is SGHVS, CDR2 FNYEAQ, per germline. The CDR3 has 15 residues. CDR3 protein: CASSKGAGTPYEQYF. Written as DNA, the CDR3 is TGTGCCAGCAGCAAAGGGGCGGGTACCCCCTACGAGCAGTACTTC. The variable domain in full, completed from reference TRBV7-6 and TRBJ2-7, reads GAGVSQSPRYKVTKRGQDVALRCDPISGHVSLYWYRQALGQGPEFLTYFNYEAQQDKSGLPNDRFSAERPEGSISTLTIQRTEQRDSAMYRCASSKGAGTPYEQYFGPGTRLTVT.

The V and J genes are TRBV29-1 and TRBJ1-2, with D maybe TRBD1 (6 bases). From germline, CDR1 is SQVTM and CDR2 ANQGSEA. The CDR3 extends over 12 amino acids. V was shortened by 4 bases and J by 4 bases, with 10 bases between the two germline ends. CDR3 amino acids: CSVGGHLYGYTF. In DNA form, the CDR3 reads TGCAGCGTTGGGGGACACCTCTATGGCTACACCTTC.

V usage is TRBV4-2 and J usage is TRBJ2-1; TRBD2 matches 9 bases. Germline CDR1 and CDR2: LGHNA and YNFKEQ. J lost 9 bases, V lost 0 bases, and 9 bases had no gene match. The CDR3 totals 16 residues. The CDR3 region has the DNA TGTGCCAGCAGCCAAGAAGGCGGGGGGGCTCGCGGTGAGCAGTTCTTC. Its protein product is CASSQEGGGARGEQFF.

The chain recombines TRBV5-4 with TRBJ2-7, with 7 bases fitting TRBD1. The CDR3 totals 14 residues. V lost 3 bases and J lost 2; bases outside the gene matches: 5. Germline V lookup: CDR1 SGHNT, CDR2 YYREEE (reference sequence). The CDR3 loop reads CASSYRDRPYEQYF. CDR3 nucleotide sequence: TGTGCCAGCAGCTACCGGGACAGACCCTACGAGCAGTACTTC.

This chain uses TRBV28 with TRBJ1-5; 9 nucleotides align to TRBD1. This CDR3 region has 13 residues. The V gene's germline CDR1 is MDHEN and CDR2 SYDVKM. V shed 11 bases and J 3 bases; nucleotides not matched to a gene: 5. This CDR3 is CALGDRDNQPQHF. As DNA, the CDR3 is TGTGCCCTCGGGGACAGGGACAATCAGCCCCAGCATTTT. Based on the CDR3 plus reference TRBV28 and TRBJ1-5, the full variable domain is DVKVTQSSRYLVKRTGEKVFLECVQDMDHENMFWYRQDPGLGLRLIYFSYDVKMKEKGDIPEGYSVSREKKERFSLILESASTNQTSMYLCALGDRDNQPQHFGDGTRLSIL.